This entry concerns a single T cell receptor (beta chain). The CDR3 covers 15 residues. The V gene end was trimmed by 4 bases and the J gene end by 7 bases; junction bases not matched to a gene: 8. CDR1 SGDLS and CDR2 YYNGEE come from the germline V gene. Generated by immunoSEQ multiplex PCR, the TCRdb table keeps only in-frame clones and is missing some. The profile shows some 140,000 clones, around 85% of them singletons. This sample is drawn from a study of blood T cell repertoires in COVID-19. This receptor was obtained from a woman aged 55-69 years with acute or convalescent COVID-19. The V and J genes are TRBV9 and TRBJ1-2; 12 bases agree with TRBD1. Material for sequencing was peripheral blood. The CDR3 nucleotides read TGTGCCAGCAGCACGGGACAGGGGGCGGCTAGTGGCTACACCTTC. Its translation: CASSTGQGAASGYTF.